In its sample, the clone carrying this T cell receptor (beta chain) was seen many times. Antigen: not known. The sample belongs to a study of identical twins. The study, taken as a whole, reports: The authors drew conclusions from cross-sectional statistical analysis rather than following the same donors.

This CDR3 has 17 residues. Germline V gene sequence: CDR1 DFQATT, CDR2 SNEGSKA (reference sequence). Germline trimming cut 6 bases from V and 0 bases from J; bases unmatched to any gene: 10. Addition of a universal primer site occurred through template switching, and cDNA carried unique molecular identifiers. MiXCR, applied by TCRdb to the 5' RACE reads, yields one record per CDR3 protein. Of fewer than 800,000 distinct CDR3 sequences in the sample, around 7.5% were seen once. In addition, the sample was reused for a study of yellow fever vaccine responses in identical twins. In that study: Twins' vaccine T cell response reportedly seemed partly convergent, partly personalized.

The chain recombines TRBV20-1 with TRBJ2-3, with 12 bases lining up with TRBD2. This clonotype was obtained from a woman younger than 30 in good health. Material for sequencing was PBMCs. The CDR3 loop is CSASRWTSGTSTDTQYF. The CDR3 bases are TGCAGTGCCAGCCGCTGGACTAGCGGGACTAGCACAGATACGCAGTATTTT.